These T cell receptor beta chains were read from a single sample in a study of T cell responses to AZD1222 COVID-19 vaccine. Only in-frame clones appear in the TCRdb table, and some are missing; sequencing was by immunoSEQ multiplex PCR. The sample shows under 85,000 clones, just over 90% of them seen only once. Material: peripheral blood, obtained 28 days after the second AZD1222 dose. The source of these receptors is an adult who received the AZD1222 COVID-19 vaccine. CDR3s include the opening cysteine and the closing phenylalanine or tryptophan. Fields, in order: CDR3 DNA, CDR3 protein, V gene, J gene, D gene, clone size. D genes are given only for firm matches. Part of the rows lack a size; the others show once, few, many or a class for expanded clones.

cdr3_nt: TGCAGTGCTAGATTGGGGACACATCAGTTCTTC; cdr3_aa: CSARLGTHQFF; v_call: TRBV20-1; j_call: TRBJ2-1; d_call: .; clone_size: .
cdr3_nt: TGCGCCAGCAGCTTGGACTCAGGGCGTTCTACTGAAGCTTTCTTT; cdr3_aa: CASSLDSGRSTEAFF; v_call: TRBV5-1; j_call: TRBJ1-1; d_call: .; clone_size: .
cdr3_nt: TGTGCCAGCAGCCCAACAGGGGCAGGGCCCCAAGGCTACACCTTC; cdr3_aa: CASSPTGAGPQGYTF; v_call: TRBV9; j_call: TRBJ1-2; d_call: TRBD1; clone_size: .
cdr3_nt: TGTGCCAGCAGCCAAGGCGGACTAGCGGGGTACAATGAGCAGTTCTTC; cdr3_aa: CASSQGGLAGYNEQFF; v_call: TRBV4-2; j_call: TRBJ2-1; d_call: TRBD2; clone_size: .
cdr3_nt: TGTGCCAGCGGGCTAGCGGGATCCTACGAGCAGTACTTC; cdr3_aa: CASGLAGSYEQYF; v_call: TRBV11-3; j_call: TRBJ2-7; d_call: TRBD2; clone_size: .
cdr3_nt: TGTGCCAGCAGCAAGTTCTCCGACAGGAACACTGAAGCTTTCTTT; cdr3_aa: CASSKFSDRNTEAFF; v_call: TRBV21-1; j_call: TRBJ1-1; d_call: .; clone_size: .
cdr3_nt: TGTGCCACCGGACGGGAGTTAAGGGAGACCCAGTACTTC; cdr3_aa: CATGRELRETQYF; v_call: TRBV10-3; j_call: TRBJ2-5; d_call: .; clone_size: .
cdr3_nt: TGTGCCAGCAGCCAGGACCAGGACCCTTACTTC; cdr3_aa: CASSQDQDPYF; v_call: TRBV12-1; j_call: TRBJ2-5; d_call: .; clone_size: .
cdr3_nt: TGTGCCAGCTATTGGACAGGGATCGGATTTTCGGGCTACACCTTC; cdr3_aa: CASYWTGIGFSGYTF; v_call: TRBV6-5; j_call: TRBJ1-2; d_call: TRBD1; clone_size: .
cdr3_nt: TGTGCCAGCAGCCCTCGGGGGGCCCCACACTACCATATTACCTACGAGCAGTACTTC; cdr3_aa: CASSPRGAPHYHITYEQYF; v_call: TRBV21-1; j_call: TRBJ2-7; d_call: .; clone_size: .
cdr3_nt: TGCGCCAGCAGCCTTTCGAGTTCTGGGGCCAACGTCCTGACTTTC; cdr3_aa: CASSLSSSGANVLTF; v_call: TRBV5-1; j_call: TRBJ2-6; d_call: .; clone_size: .
cdr3_nt: TGTGCCAGCAGTGGCCAGGGGCAGAACACTGAAGCTTTCTTT; cdr3_aa: CASSGQGQNTEAFF; v_call: TRBV2; j_call: TRBJ1-1; d_call: .; clone_size: .
cdr3_nt: TGCAGTGCTAGTGGGGGCCGAGGGATAAGCACAGATACGCAGTATTTT; cdr3_aa: CSASGGRGISTDTQYF; v_call: TRBV20-1; j_call: TRBJ2-3; d_call: .; clone_size: once
cdr3_nt: TGTGCCAGCAGCTTAGACAGGAACAATCAGCCCCAGCATTTT; cdr3_aa: CASSLDRNNQPQHF; v_call: TRBV7-8; j_call: TRBJ1-5; d_call: .; clone_size: .
cdr3_nt: TGCGCCAGCAGCTTGGCCGACTCTTACAATGAGCAGTTCTTC; cdr3_aa: CASSLADSYNEQFF; v_call: TRBV5-1; j_call: TRBJ2-1; d_call: .; clone_size: .
cdr3_nt: TGTGCCAGCAGCTTAACGGGAAGTCAGCCCCAGCATTTT; cdr3_aa: CASSLTGSQPQHF; v_call: TRBV7-9; j_call: TRBJ1-5; d_call: .; clone_size: .
cdr3_nt: TGTGCCACCAGCAGAGATATGACTAGCGGGGTTCGTACGCAGTATTTT; cdr3_aa: CATSRDMTSGVRTQYF; v_call: TRBV15; j_call: TRBJ2-3; d_call: TRBD2; clone_size: once
cdr3_nt: TGTGCCAGCAGCATAGGGGGGGGCGAAGATCAGCCCCAGCATTTT; cdr3_aa: CASSIGGGEDQPQHF; v_call: TRBV21-1; j_call: TRBJ1-5; d_call: .; clone_size: .
cdr3_nt: TGTGCCAGCAGCTTAGGGGGGGGAAAGTTAGCCCAGCATTTT; cdr3_aa: CASSLGGGKLAQHF; v_call: TRBV11-3; j_call: TRBJ1-5; d_call: .; clone_size: .
cdr3_nt: TGTGCCAGCAGCTTAGGATCCGGCCCCACTGGAAACACCATATATTTT; cdr3_aa: CASSLGSGPTGNTIYF; v_call: TRBV11-2; j_call: TRBJ1-3; d_call: .; clone_size: once
cdr3_nt: TGTGCCAGCGGGTCCGGGACAGGGCGTGAGGCTAACTATGGCTACACCTTC; cdr3_aa: CASGSGTGREANYGYTF; v_call: TRBV11-3; j_call: TRBJ1-2; d_call: TRBD1; clone_size: once
cdr3_nt: TGCAGTGCCGGGGATACGGATGAGCAGTTCTTC; cdr3_aa: CSAGDTDEQFF; v_call: TRBV20-1; j_call: TRBJ2-1; d_call: .; clone_size: .
cdr3_nt: TGTGCCAGCAGTGTGCCAGGGAGCTCTGGAAACACCATATATTTT; cdr3_aa: CASSVPGSSGNTIYF; v_call: TRBV25-1; j_call: TRBJ1-3; d_call: .; clone_size: few
cdr3_nt: TGTGCCAGCAGCTCGGGTTTTATGGCAGGGGATATCGGCGGCTACACCTTC; cdr3_aa: CASSSGFMAGDIGGYTF; v_call: TRBV7-9; j_call: TRBJ1-2; d_call: .; clone_size: once
cdr3_nt: TGTGCCAGCAGTCAAGCGGGGGGTGGCTACAATGAGCAGTTCTTC; cdr3_aa: CASSQAGGGYNEQFF; v_call: TRBV27; j_call: TRBJ2-1; d_call: TRBD2; clone_size: .
cdr3_nt: TGTGCCACCAAAAGGACAGGGGACACCGGGGAGCTGTTTTTT; cdr3_aa: CATKRTGDTGELFF; v_call: TRBV24-1; j_call: TRBJ2-2; d_call: TRBD1; clone_size: .
cdr3_nt: TGTGCCAGCAGTGAAGACAGAAACTATGGCTACACCTTC; cdr3_aa: CASSEDRNYGYTF; v_call: TRBV6-1; j_call: TRBJ1-2; d_call: .; clone_size: .
cdr3_nt: TGTGCCAGCTCACCACCGAGCAGGGGTAACTATGGCTACACCTTC; cdr3_aa: CASSPPSRGNYGYTF; v_call: TRBV18; j_call: TRBJ1-2; d_call: .; clone_size: .
cdr3_nt: TGTGCCAGCAGTAAAACAGGGGTCTGGGAGCAGTACTTC; cdr3_aa: CASSKTGVWEQYF; v_call: TRBV6-5; j_call: TRBJ2-7; d_call: TRBD1; clone_size: .
cdr3_nt: TGTGCCAGCAGCGCTCGGGTGGGACAGGGAAACAATGAGCAGTTCTTC; cdr3_aa: CASSARVGQGNNEQFF; v_call: TRBV9; j_call: TRBJ2-1; d_call: TRBD1; clone_size: .
cdr3_nt: TGTGCCAGCAGTTTAGGAACTAACTATGGCTACACCTTC; cdr3_aa: CASSLGTNYGYTF; v_call: TRBV28; j_call: TRBJ1-2; d_call: .; clone_size: few